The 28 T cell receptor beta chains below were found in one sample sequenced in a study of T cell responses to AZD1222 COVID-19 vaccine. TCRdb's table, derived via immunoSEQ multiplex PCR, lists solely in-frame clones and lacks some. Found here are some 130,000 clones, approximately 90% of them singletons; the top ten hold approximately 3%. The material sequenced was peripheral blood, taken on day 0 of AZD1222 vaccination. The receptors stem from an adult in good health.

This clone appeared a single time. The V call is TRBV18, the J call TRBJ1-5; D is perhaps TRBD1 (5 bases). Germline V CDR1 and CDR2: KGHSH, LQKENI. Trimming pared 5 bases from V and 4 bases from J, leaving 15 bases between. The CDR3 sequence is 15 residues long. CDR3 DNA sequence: TGTGCCAGCTCATCGTTGCAGGGCCCGAATCAGCCCCAGCATTTT. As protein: CASSSLQGPNQPQHF.

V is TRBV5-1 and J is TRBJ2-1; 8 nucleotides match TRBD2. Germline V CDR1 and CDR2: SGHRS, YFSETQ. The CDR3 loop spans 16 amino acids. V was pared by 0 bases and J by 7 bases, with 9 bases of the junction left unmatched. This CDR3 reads CASSLGTGGPGNEQFF. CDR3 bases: TGCGCCAGCAGCTTGGGCACGGGGGGGCCGGGTAATGAGCAGTTCTTC.

Written as DNA, the CDR3 is TGTGCTAGTGCATTAGCGGGGGGTCGGAGTGAGACCCAGTACTTC. It yields the protein CASALAGGRSETQYF. The chain has TRBV12-5 and TRBJ2-5, with 10 bases aligning to TRBD2. This CDR3 region has 15 residues. V shed 7 bases and J 5 bases; nucleotides not matched to a gene: 10. Germline CDR1 reads LGHNT; CDR2 reads FRNRAP.

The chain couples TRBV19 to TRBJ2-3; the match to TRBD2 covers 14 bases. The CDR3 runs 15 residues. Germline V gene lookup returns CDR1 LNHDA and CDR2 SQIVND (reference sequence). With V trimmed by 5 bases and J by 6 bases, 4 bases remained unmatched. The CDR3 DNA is TGTGCCAGTAGTCTGGGACTAGCGGGGGTCGATACGCAGTATTTT. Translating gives CASSLGLAGVDTQYF.

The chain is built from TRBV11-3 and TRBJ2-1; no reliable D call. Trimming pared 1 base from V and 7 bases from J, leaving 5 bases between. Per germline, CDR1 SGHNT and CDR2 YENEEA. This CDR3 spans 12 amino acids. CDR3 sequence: CASSLVGNEQFF. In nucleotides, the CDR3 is TGTGCCAGCAGCTTAGTGGGGAATGAGCAGTTCTTC.

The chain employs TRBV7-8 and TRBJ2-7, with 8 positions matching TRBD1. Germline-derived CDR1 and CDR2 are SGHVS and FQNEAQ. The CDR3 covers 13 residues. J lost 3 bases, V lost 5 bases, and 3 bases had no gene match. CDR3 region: CASSPGQGYEQYF. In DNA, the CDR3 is TGTGCCAGCAGCCCTGGACAGGGCTACGAGCAGTACTTC.

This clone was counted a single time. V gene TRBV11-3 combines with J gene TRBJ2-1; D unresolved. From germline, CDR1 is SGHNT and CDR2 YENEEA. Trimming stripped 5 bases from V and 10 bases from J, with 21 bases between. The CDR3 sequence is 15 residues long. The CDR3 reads CASSLVISRSSEQFF. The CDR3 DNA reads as TGTGCCAGCAGCCTGGTAATATCCAGGTCGAGCGAGCAGTTCTTC.

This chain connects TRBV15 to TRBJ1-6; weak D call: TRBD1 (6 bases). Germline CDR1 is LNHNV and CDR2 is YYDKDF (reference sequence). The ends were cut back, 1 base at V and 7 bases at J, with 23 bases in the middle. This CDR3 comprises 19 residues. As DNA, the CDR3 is TGTGCCACCAGCAGAGCGGGTTTTGTGGAACAGGGCCTAAATTCACCCCTCCACTTT. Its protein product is CATSRAGFVEQGLNSPLHF.

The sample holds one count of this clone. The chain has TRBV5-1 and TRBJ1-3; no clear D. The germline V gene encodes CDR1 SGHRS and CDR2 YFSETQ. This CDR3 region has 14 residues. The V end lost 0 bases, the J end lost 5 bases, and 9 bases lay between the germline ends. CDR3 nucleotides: TGCGCCAGCAGCTTGGAGGGAGTAAGAAACACCATATATTTT. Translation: CASSLEGVRNTIYF.

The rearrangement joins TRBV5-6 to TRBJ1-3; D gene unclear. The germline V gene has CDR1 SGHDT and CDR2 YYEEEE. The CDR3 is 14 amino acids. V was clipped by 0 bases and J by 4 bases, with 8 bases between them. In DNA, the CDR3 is TGTGCCAGCAGCTTGGGTGGTTACGGAAACACCATATATTTT. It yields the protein CASSLGGYGNTIYF.

The CDR3 protein is CASSDYIRQGTMNTEAFF. CDR3 coding DNA: TGCGCCAGCAGTGACTACATCAGACAGGGAACCATGAACACTGAAGCTTTCTTT. This chain links TRBV10-2 with TRBJ1-1; 7 bases are shared with TRBD1. V dropped 3 bases and J dropped 0; count of bases not matched to a gene: 13. Germline values: CDR1 WSHSY, CDR2 SAAADI. The CDR3 spans 18 residues.

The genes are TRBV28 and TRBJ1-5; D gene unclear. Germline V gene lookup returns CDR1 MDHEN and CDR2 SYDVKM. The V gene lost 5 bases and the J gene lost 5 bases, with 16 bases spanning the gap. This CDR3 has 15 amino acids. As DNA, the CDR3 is TGTGCCAGCAGTCTCCCAGAGTCACCCGATCAGCCCCAGCATTTT. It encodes CASSLPESPDQPQHF.

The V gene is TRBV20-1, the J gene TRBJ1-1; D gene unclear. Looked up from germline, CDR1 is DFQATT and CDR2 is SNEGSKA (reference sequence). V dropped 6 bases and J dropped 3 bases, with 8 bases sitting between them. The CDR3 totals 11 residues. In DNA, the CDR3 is TGCAGTGCCACCGGGGACACTGAAGCTTTCTTT. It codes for CSATGDTEAFF.

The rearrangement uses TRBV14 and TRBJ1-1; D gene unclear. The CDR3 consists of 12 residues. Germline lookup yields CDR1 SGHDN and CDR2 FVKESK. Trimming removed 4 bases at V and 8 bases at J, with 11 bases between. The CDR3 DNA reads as TGTGCCAGCAGCCCTCCCTTTGTGGAAGCTTTCTTT. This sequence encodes CASSPPFVEAFF.

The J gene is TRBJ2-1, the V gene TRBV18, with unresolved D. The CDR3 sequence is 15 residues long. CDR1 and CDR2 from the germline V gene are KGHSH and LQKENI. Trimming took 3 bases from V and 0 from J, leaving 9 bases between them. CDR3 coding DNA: TGTGCCAGCTCACCGAGTGTAAGCTCCTACAATGAGCAGTTCTTC. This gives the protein CASSPSVSSYNEQFF. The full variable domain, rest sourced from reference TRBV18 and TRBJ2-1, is NAGVMQNPRHLVRRRGQEARLRCSPMKGHSHVYWYRQLPEEGLKFMVYLQKENIIDESGMPKERFSAEFPKEGPSILRIQQVVRGDSAAYFCASSPSVSSYNEQFFGPGTRLTVL.

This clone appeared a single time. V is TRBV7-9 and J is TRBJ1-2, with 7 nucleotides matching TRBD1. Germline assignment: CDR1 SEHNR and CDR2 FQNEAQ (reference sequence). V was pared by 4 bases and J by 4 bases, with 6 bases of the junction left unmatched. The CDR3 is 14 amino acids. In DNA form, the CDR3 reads TGTGCCAGCAGCTCGGGACAGCGCTTCTATGGCTACACCTTC. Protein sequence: CASSSGQRFYGYTF.

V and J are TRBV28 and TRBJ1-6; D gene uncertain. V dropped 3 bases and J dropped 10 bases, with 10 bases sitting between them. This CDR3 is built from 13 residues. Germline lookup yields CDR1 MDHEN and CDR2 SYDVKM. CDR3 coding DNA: TGTGCCAGCAGTTTGGCAAGGGAGTCACCCCTCCACTTT. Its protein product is CASSLARESPLHF.

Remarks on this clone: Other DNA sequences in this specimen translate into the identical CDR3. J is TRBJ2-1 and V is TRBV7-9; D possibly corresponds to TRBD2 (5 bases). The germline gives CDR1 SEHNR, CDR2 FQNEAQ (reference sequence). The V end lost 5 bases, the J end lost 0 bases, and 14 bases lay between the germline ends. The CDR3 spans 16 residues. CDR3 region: CASSLSLAGSYNEQFF. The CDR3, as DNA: TGTGCCAGCAGCCTTAGCCTAGCAGGCTCCTACAATGAGCAGTTCTTC.

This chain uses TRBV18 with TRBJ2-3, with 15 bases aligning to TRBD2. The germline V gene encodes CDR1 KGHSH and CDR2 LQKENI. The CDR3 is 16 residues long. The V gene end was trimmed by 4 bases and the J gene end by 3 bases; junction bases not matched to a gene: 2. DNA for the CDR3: TGTGCCAGCTCACTCGGACTAGCGGGAGGGACAGATACGCAGTATTTT. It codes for CASSLGLAGGTDTQYF.

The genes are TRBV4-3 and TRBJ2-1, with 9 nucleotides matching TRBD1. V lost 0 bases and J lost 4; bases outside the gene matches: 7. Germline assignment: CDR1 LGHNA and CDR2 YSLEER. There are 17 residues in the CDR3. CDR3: CASSQDSWTGEYNEQFF. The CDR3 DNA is TGCGCCAGCAGCCAAGATTCCTGGACAGGGGAGTACAATGAGCAGTTCTTC.

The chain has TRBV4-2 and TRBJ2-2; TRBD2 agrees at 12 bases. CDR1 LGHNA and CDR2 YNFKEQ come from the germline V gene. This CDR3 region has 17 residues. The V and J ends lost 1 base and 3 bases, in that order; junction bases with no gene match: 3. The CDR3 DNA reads TGTGCCAGCAGCCAAGCGACTAGCGGGGGATACACCGGGGAGCTGTTTTTT. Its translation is CASSQATSGGYTGELFF.

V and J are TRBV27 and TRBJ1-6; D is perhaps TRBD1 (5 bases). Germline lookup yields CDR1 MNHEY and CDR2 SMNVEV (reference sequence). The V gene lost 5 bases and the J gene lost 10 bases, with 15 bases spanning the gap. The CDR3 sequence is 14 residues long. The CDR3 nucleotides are TGTGCCAGCAGTCCCTTGGGGGACGGATCACCCCTCCACTTT. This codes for CASSPLGDGSPLHF.

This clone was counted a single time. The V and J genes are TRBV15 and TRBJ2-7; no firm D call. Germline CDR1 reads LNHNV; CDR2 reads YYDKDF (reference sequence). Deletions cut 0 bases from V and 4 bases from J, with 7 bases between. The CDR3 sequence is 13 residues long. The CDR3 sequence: CATSREYRYEQYF. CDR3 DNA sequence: TGTGCCACCAGCAGAGAGTACCGTTACGAGCAGTACTTC.

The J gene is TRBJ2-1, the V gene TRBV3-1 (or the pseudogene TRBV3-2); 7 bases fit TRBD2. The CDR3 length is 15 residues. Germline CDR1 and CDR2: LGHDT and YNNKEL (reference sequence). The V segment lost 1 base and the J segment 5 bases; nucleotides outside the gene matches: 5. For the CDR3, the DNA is TGTGCCAGCAGCCAAGGCTGGCTAGCGGACAATGAGCAGTTCTTC. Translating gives CASSQGWLADNEQFF.

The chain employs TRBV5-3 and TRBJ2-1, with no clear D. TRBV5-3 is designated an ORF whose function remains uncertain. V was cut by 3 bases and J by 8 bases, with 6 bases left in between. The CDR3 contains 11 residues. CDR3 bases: TGTGCCAGAAGCTGCTGGCATGAGCAGTTCTTC. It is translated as CARSCWHEQFF.

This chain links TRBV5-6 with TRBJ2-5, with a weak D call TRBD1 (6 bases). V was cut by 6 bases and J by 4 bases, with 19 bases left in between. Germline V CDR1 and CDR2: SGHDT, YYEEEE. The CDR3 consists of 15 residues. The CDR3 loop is CASIAGGVYRETQYF. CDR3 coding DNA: TGTGCCAGCATAGCTGGGGGCGTATACCGAGAGACCCAGTACTTC.

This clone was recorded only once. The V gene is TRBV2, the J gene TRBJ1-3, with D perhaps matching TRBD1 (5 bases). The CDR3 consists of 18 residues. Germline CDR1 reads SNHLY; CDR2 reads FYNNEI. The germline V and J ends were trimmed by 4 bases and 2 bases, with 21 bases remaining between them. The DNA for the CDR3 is TGTGCCAGCAGTGGAAGCCCGACAGCGGAATCGGCTGGAAACACCATATATTTT. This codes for CASSGSPTAESAGNTIYF.

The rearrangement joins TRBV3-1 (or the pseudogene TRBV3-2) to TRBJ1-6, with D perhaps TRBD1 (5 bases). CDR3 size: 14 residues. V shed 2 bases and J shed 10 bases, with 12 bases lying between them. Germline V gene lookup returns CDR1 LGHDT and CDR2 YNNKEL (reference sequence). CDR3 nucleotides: TGTGCCAGCAGCCAAAACCGCGGGGCCTCACCCCTCCACTTT. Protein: CASSQNRGASPLHF.